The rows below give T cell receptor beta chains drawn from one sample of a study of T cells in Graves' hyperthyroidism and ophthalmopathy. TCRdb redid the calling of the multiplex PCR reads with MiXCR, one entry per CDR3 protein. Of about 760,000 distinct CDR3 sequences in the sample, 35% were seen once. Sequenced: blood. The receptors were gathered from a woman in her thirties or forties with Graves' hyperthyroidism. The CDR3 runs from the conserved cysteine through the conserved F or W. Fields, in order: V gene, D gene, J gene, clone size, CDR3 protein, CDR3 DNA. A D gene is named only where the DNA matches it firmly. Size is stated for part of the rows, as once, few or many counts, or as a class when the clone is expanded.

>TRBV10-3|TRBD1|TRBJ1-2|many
CAITTDRGSSYGYTF
TGTGCCATCACTACGGACAGGGGTTCCTCGTATGGCTACACCTTC
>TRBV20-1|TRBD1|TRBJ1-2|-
CSARDPGQGAEGYTF
TGCAGTGCTAGGGACCCGGGACAGGGGGCCGAAGGCTACACCTTC
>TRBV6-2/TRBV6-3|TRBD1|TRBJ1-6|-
CASSPDREITPLHF
TGTGCCAGCAGTCCGGACAGGGAGATCACACCCCTCCACTTT
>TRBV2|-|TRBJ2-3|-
CASSEGLGTDTQYF
TGTGCCAGCAGTGAGGGTTTGGGTACAGATACGCAGTATTTT
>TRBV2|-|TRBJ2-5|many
CASIGVETQYF
TGTGCCAGCATTGGGGTCGAGACCCAGTACTTC
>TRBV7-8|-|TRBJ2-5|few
CASSQVRKAGTAQETQYF
TGCGCCAGCAGCCAAGTGAGGAAAGCAGGGACGGCCCAAGAGACCCAGTACTTC
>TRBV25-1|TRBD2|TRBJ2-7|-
CASSFQGLAKEQYF
TGTGCCAGCAGTTTCCAAGGACTAGCCAAGGAGCAGTACTTC
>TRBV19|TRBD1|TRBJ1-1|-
CASSIDSLPTGLMAFF
TGTGCCAGTAGTATAGATTCCCTACCGACAGGGCTCATGGCTTTCTTT
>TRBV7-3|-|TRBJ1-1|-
CASSQGLGGGPTSDEAFF
TGTGCCAGCAGCCAAGGCCTGGGGGGGGGACCTACCAGCGATGAAGCTTTCTTT
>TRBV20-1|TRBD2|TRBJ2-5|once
CSASEGLAGKETQYF
TGCAGTGCTAGTGAGGGGCTAGCGGGGAAAGAGACCCAGTACTTC
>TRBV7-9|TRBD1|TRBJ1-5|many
CASSSGTGGSNQPQHF
TGTGCCAGCAGCAGCGGGACAGGGGGGAGCAATCAGCCCCAGCATTTT
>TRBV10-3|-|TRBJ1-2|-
CAIWSGAMGYTF
TGTGCCATCTGGAGCGGGGCCATGGGCTACACCTTC
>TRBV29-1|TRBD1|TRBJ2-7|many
CSVEIRDRSYEQYF
TGCAGCGTTGAAATAAGGGACAGGAGCTACGAGCAGTACTTC
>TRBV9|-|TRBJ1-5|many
CASSVDGTQPQHF
TGTGCCAGCAGCGTAGACGGGACTCAGCCCCAGCATTTT
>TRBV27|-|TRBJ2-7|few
CASSFGRQGAYEQYF
TGTGCCAGCAGTTTTGGTCGGCAGGGCGCCTACGAGCAGTACTTC
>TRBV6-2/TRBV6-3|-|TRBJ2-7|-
CASTEDAVYEQYF
TGTGCCAGCACCGAGGACGCGGTCTACGAGCAGTACTTC
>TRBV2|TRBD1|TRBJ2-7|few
CASSETRTGGADGLF
TGTGCCAGCAGTGAAACGCGGACAGGGGGCGCAGATGGCCTCTTC
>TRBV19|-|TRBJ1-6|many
CASSRAPNSPLHF
TGTGCCAGTAGTCGCGCTCCTAATTCACCCCTCCACTTT
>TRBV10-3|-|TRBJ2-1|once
CAISESAVGSYNEQFF
TGTGCCATCAGTGAGTCGGCGGTCGGCTCCTACAATGAGCAGTTCTTC
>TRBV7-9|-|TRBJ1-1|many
CASQRGNTEAFF
TGTGCCAGTCAACGGGGGAACACTGAAGCTTTCTTT
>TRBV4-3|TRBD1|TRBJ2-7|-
CASSHLKTQGAREQYF
TGCGCCAGCAGCCACCTTAAGACACAGGGGGCGCGGGAGCAGTACTTC
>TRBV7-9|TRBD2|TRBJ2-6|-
CASSPLISGRANVLTF
TGTGCCAGCAGCCCACTGATAAGCGGGAGGGCCAACGTCCTGACTTTC
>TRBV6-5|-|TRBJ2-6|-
CAISYTFEFWAVDRVTSGANVLTF
TGTGCCATCAGTTACACCTTCGAGTTTTGGGCTGTAGACAGAGTCACTTCTGGGGCCAACGTCCTGACTTTC
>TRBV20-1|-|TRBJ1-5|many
CSASPSYSNQPQHF
TGCAGTGCTAGTCCTTCATATAGCAATCAGCCCCAGCATTTT
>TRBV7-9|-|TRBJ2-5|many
CASSSPGGYLHNQETQYF
TGTGCCAGCAGCTCCCCGGGCGGGTACCTGCACAACCAAGAGACCCAGTACTTC
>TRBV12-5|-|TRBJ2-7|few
CASGFDLTYEQYF
TGTGCTAGTGGTTTTGACCTAACCTACGAGCAGTACTTC
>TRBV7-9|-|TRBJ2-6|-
CASSLGHSGSEANVLTF
TGTGCCAGCAGCTTGGGGCATTCTGGCTCTGAGGCCAACGTCCTGACTTTC
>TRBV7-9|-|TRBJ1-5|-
CASSPPGHLQPQHF
TGTGCCAGCAGCCCCCCGGGACATCTCCAGCCCCAGCATTTT